This T cell receptor beta chain is drawn from a study of shared T cell receptors in the human thymus. The protocol was immunoSEQ multiplex PCR, while the TCRdb copy is restricted to in-frame clones and leaves out a portion. The data show some 760,000 clones, roughly 88% seen once. Germline V CDR1 and CDR2: MNHEY, SMNVEV (reference sequence). V dropped 6 bases and J dropped 9; count of bases not matched to a gene: 4. CDR3 length: 12 residues. This sample was shared with a second study, whose subject was human thymus T cells. From that study: Related research has reported that thymic repertoires overlap highly among unrelated individuals.

The receptor's source is a girl under three years old with a congenital heart defect. Sequenced sample: thymocytes. V is TRBV27 and J is TRBJ2-3; 9 positions match TRBD1. This CDR3 reads CASSRQGDTQYF. Written as DNA, the CDR3 is TGTGCCAGCAGCAGACAGGGGGACACGCAGTATTTT.